The next 12 T cell receptor beta chains were all read from a single sample in a study of human T cells and chemical hapten exposure. TCRdb re-analysed the RACE reads in MiXCR, keeping a single row per CDR3 protein. This sample has roughly 50,000 distinct CDR3 sequences, with 9.9% found just once. Time point of the sample: patch test 3, about 24 weeks after DPC sensitization. Treatment of the sample: therapeutic diphenylcyclopropenone sensitization with weekly scalp DPC. The source material was whole blood, sampled in connection with sensitization to the hapten diphenylcyclopropenone (DPC). These receptors all stem from a woman aged 40 to 50 with alopecia areata. Some clones in this sample may be carry-over from other donors' samples.

The chain joins TRBV9 to TRBJ2-5, with unresolved D. The CDR3 consists of 14 residues. Trimming took off 4 bases at V and 4 bases at J, with 14 bases between the two ends. CDR1 and CDR2 from the germline V gene are SGDLS and YYNGEE. CDR3 amino acids: CASSPAMTPETQYF. CDR3 coding DNA: TGTGCCAGCAGCCCTGCCATGACCCCAGAGACCCAGTACTTC.

The V gene is TRBV29-1, the J gene TRBJ1-1, with D hard to call. V dropped 7 bases and J dropped 1 base, with 13 bases sitting between them. The CDR3 covers 13 residues. Germline CDR1 and CDR2: SQVTM and ANQGSEA. This chain's CDR3 is CSAPQTSNTEAFF. In DNA, the CDR3 is TGCAGCGCCCCTCAAACCTCGAACACTGAAGCTTTCTTT.

J is TRBJ1-2 and V is TRBV20-1, with D tentatively TRBD1 (5 bases). Germline V gene sequence: CDR1 DFQATT, CDR2 SNEGSKA (reference sequence). Trimming stripped 2 bases from V and 7 bases from J, with 20 bases between. The CDR3 contains 15 residues. For the CDR3, the DNA is TGCAGTGCTAGACTCCCGGCGGGGGGTAAAGTTGGCTACACCTTC. This codes for CSARLPAGGKVGYTF.

Turning to this clonotype: At one end, the junction sequence differs from germline, possibly due to a read error. The rearrangement joins TRBV2 to TRBJ2-1; D gene unclear. The CDR3 consists of 15 residues. Germline assignment: CDR1 SNHLY and CDR2 FYNNEI. CDR3 sequence reads: CASREDMSSYNEQFF. In nucleotides, the CDR3 is TGTGCCAGCAGGGAAGACATGAGCTCCTACAATGAGCAGTTCTTC.

This clonotype was picked up a small number of times. The chain combines TRBV28 with TRBJ2-5, with unresolved D. This CDR3 has 15 amino acids. Trimming shortened V by 3 bases and J by 3 bases, and 14 bases separated the two germline ends. In germline, CDR1 is MDHEN, CDR2 SYDVKM. The CDR3 sequence is CASSFIQARKETQYF. CDR3 nucleotides: TGTGCCAGCAGTTTCATCCAGGCAAGAAAAGAGACCCAGTACTTC.

The chain is built from TRBV5-1 and TRBJ1-5, with a tentative D call TRBD1 (5 bases). V dropped 5 bases and J dropped 5 bases, with 11 bases sitting between them. Germline V lookup: CDR1 SGHRS, CDR2 YFSETQ. The CDR3 covers 13 residues. The CDR3 bases are TGCGCCAGCAGGTGGACACCAGATCAGCCCCAGCATTTT. Translation: CASRWTPDQPQHF.

V usage is TRBV7-2 and J usage is TRBJ1-2, with D perhaps TRBD1 (5 bases). CDR1 SGHTA and CDR2 FQGNSA come from the germline V gene. Trimming left V 5 bases short and J 4 bases short, with 14 bases between. This CDR3 spans 14 amino acids. CDR3 region: CASSPATGAYGYTF. The CDR3, as DNA: TGTGCCAGCAGCCCCGCGACCGGGGCCTATGGCTACACCTTC.

This clonotype was detected a few times. The gene calls are TRBV5-1 and TRBJ2-7; D possibly corresponds to TRBD1 (6 bases). From germline, CDR1 is SGHRS and CDR2 YFSETQ. This CDR3 comprises 13 residues. V was cut by 5 bases and J by 2 bases, with 11 bases left in between. This CDR3 reads CASRAGEAYEQYF. The CDR3 DNA is TGCGCCAGCAGGGCAGGGGAAGCCTACGAGCAGTACTTC.

A few counts support this clonotype. The chain uses TRBV4-1 and TRBJ2-3, with a weak D call TRBD1 (6 bases). The CDR3 runs 18 residues. Germline CDR1 is MGHRA and CDR2 is YSYEKL. Trimming cost V 1 base and J 2 bases, with 19 bases left between them. Here the CDR3 reads CASSQGRIRDILTDTQYF. CDR3 nucleotide sequence: TGCGCCAGCAGCCAAGGACGGATCCGGGACATCCTCACAGATACGCAGTATTTT.

This clonotype occurred a few times. V and J are TRBV20-1 and TRBJ1-6; D might be TRBD1 (5 bases). The germline gives CDR1 DFQATT, CDR2 SNEGSKA (reference sequence). Trimming cost V 0 bases and J 8 bases, with 8 bases left between them. The CDR3 is 13 amino acids. The CDR3 coding sequence is TGCAGTGCTAGAGATCAAGGGGATTCACCCCTCCACTTT. This translates into CSARDQGDSPLHF.

This clonotype was detected a few times. One junction end does not reproduce the germline sequence, and a read error may be involved. V is TRBV12-3 or TRBV12-4 and J is TRBJ2-2; D is tentatively TRBD1 or TRBD2 (5 bases each). The CDR3 contains 16 residues. The CDR3 DNA follows: TGTGTCAGCAGCTCCACCGGGACGGACTTCACCGGGGAGCTGTTTTTT. It is translated as CVSSSTGTDFTGELFF.

The chain recombines TRBV29-1 with TRBJ2-7; the D is unclear. The length of the CDR3 is 13 residues. Trimming pared 4 bases from V and 0 bases from J, leaving 10 bases between. Germline V gene lookup returns CDR1 SQVTM and CDR2 ANQGSEA. The CDR3 loop is CSVGAAPSYEQYF. CDR3 DNA sequence: TGCAGCGTTGGGGCAGCCCCCTCCTACGAGCAGTACTTC.